Following are 30 T cell receptor beta chains from one sample sequenced in a study of response to subunit inactivated influenza vaccine listed by TCRdb under 2018. Library preparation was by RT-PCR. Sequencing instrument: Illumina HiSeq 2500. TCRdb reprocessed the public reads (quality trimming at Q25 with fastp, clone calling with MiXCR) and kept in-frame beta chains. For every CDR3 protein sequence, its rows merge into one entry that carries the most common genes and DNA. This sample is represented by about 540,000 distinct CDR3 sequences; 20% to 25% of them were singletons. 2.5% to 3% of the sample lies in the top ten. Separately, the same data were catalogued under a study of T cells expressing NK-cell markers. The second study also describes: TCR beta cDNA libraries were made by 5'RACE template switching that added a universal primer site and unique molecular identifiers.

Here the sequenced sample was CD4+ T cells sorted from PBMCs, taken approximately 13 days after vaccination. All receptors derive from a man over 45 who received an inactivated influenza vaccine. Donor details come from another sample of the same person, matched by shared clones.

The rearrangement joins TRBV11-1 to TRBJ2-1, with TRBD2 matching 14 bases. Losses at the gene ends were 1 base for V and 12 bases for J; bases not matched to a gene: 14. In germline, CDR1 is SGHAT, CDR2 FQDESV (reference sequence). The CDR3 covers 18 residues. The CDR3 DNA follows: TGTGCCAGCAGCTTAGGGTTGGGACTAGCGGGAGCCGTCCGAGGGCAGTTCTTC. Translation: CASSLGLGLAGAVRGQFF.

The chain carries TRBV20-1 and TRBJ2-7; TRBD2 agrees at 15 bases. Losses at the gene ends were 5 bases for V and 4 bases for J; bases not matched to a gene: 12. Germline V gene lookup returns CDR1 DFQATT and CDR2 SNEGSKA (reference sequence). The CDR3 has 17 residues. In nucleotides, the CDR3 is TGCAGTGCTCCGACCTGGACTAGCGGGGGGGCCACTTACGAGCAGTACTTC. Translation gives CSAPTWTSGGATYEQYF.

This clonotype has just a few counts. Written as DNA, the CDR3 is TGCAGACCGGGACAGGGTACTTTGAACACTGAAGCTTTCTTT. This codes for CRPGQGTLNTEAFF. The rearrangement joins TRBV20-1 to TRBJ1-1; TRBD1 matches 9 bases. Germline V gene sequence: CDR1 DFQATT, CDR2 SNEGSKA (reference sequence). This CDR3 has 14 amino acids.

This CDR3 is CSRYRNRPDNEQFF. In nucleotides, the CDR3 is TGCAGTCGTTACCGAAACCGCCCGGACAATGAGCAGTTCTTC. The V gene is TRBV20-1, the J gene TRBJ2-1; the D is unclear. V lost 8 bases and J lost 5, with 19 bases in between. The CDR3 totals 14 residues. Germline V gene sequence: CDR1 DFQATT, CDR2 SNEGSKA (reference sequence).

This clonotype has just a few counts. This chain links TRBV12-3 or TRBV12-4 with TRBJ2-1; maybe TRBD2 (5 bases). This CDR3 has 14 residues. V gave up 3 bases and J gave up 2 bases, with 8 bases separating them. The CDR3: CASSLGSPYNEQFF. The CDR3 coding sequence is TGTGCCAGCAGTTTGGGGAGTCCCTACAATGAGCAGTTCTTC.

This clonotype was counted between two and nine times. The chain uses TRBV28 and TRBJ1-2; perhaps TRBD1 as D (5 bases). The ends were cut back, 8 bases at V and 4 bases at J, with 20 bases in the middle. The germline V gene has CDR1 MDHEN and CDR2 SYDVKM. CDR3 length: 15 residues. The CDR3 region has the DNA TGTGCCAGCCACGAGGGCCCCGTGGGGGGCTATGGCTACACCTTC. This sequence encodes CASHEGPVGGYGYTF.

V and J are TRBV20-1 and TRBJ1-1, with D unresolved. Germline lookup yields CDR1 DFQATT and CDR2 SNEGSKA (reference sequence). With 4 bases removed from V and 5 bases from J, the gap between germline ends came to 17 bases. The CDR3 has 14 residues. CDR3 residues: CSATPTTPVTEAFF. The CDR3, as DNA: TGCAGTGCTACCCCCACGACACCCGTAACTGAAGCTTTCTTT.

This clonotype showed up just a few times. The rearrangement uses TRBV12-3 or TRBV12-4 and TRBJ1-6; TRBD1 matches 8 bases. This CDR3 contains 14 residues. The V and J ends lost 6 bases and 6 bases, in that order; junction bases with no gene match: 4. CDR3 sequence: CASSQTGVNSPLHF. Here the CDR3 DNA reads TGTGCCAGCAGCCAGACAGGGGTTAATTCACCCCTCCACTTT.

V gene TRBV3-1 combines with J gene TRBJ1-2; 10 nucleotides agree with TRBD1. There are 19 residues in the CDR3. V lost 5 bases and J lost 4; bases outside the gene matches: 19. Looked up from germline, CDR1 is LGHDT and CDR2 is YNNKEL (reference sequence). The CDR3 sequence: CASSSPLGTGDPRGYGYTF. CDR3 nucleotides: TGTGCCAGCAGCTCGCCCCTTGGGACAGGGGACCCTAGGGGCTATGGCTACACCTTC. Supplemented by reference TRBV3-1 and TRBJ1-2, the full variable domain reads DTAVSQTPKYLVTQMGNDKSIKCEQNLGHDTMYWYKQDSKKFLKIMFSYNNKELIINETVPNRFSPKSPDKAHLNLHINSLELGDSAVYFCASSSPLGTGDPRGYGYTFGSGTRLTVV.

This clonotype was found a few times. CDR3 bases: TGTGCCAGCAGCCAAGGGAGGGGGTTCTATAATTCACCCCTCCACTTT. It specifies CASSQGRGFYNSPLHF. The chain carries TRBV3-1 and TRBJ1-6; D may be TRBD1 (6 bases). CDR1 LGHDT and CDR2 YNNKEL come from the germline V gene (reference sequence). This CDR3 spans 16 amino acids. Trimming removed 1 base at V and 3 bases at J, with 10 bases between.

This sequence joins TRBV20-1 and TRBJ2-5; 9 nucleotides line up with TRBD1. V shed 1 base and J 4 bases; nucleotides not matched to a gene: 16. This CDR3 has 18 amino acids. The germline gives CDR1 DFQATT, CDR2 SNEGSKA (reference sequence). DNA of the CDR3: TGCAGTGCTAGAGCGGGGATAAAGGGACAGGGCGTGCGAGAGACCCAGTACTTC. It yields the protein CSARAGIKGQGVRETQYF.

The V gene is TRBV5-1, the J gene TRBJ1-1; D perhaps matches TRBD1 (6 bases). Germline CDR1 and CDR2: SGHRS and YFSETQ. Trimming removed 6 bases from V and 4 bases from J, with 16 bases in between. This CDR3 has 14 residues. The CDR3 DNA reads TGCGCCAGCACTTGGCGGGTAGGGGGCACTGAAGCTTTCTTT. It encodes CASTWRVGGTEAFF.

This clonotype was counted between two and nine times. The rearrangement uses TRBV12-3 or TRBV12-4 and TRBJ1-3; no definite D call. Trimming pared 4 bases from V and 2 bases from J, leaving 6 bases between. The CDR3 consists of 13 residues. Here the CDR3 DNA reads TGTGCCAGCAGTTCAATGACTGGAAACACCATATATTTT. Its translation is CASSSMTGNTIYF.

The chain joins TRBV10-3 to TRBJ2-3; 7 bases match TRBD2. The CDR3 consists of 16 residues. CDR1 is ENHRY and CDR2 is SYGVKD in the germline V gene. V gave up 3 bases and J gave up 4 bases; unmatched junction bases: 10. The CDR3 protein is CAISEGGLGRADTQYF. The CDR3 DNA reads as TGTGCCATCAGTGAAGGAGGACTAGGGCGGGCAGATACGCAGTATTTT.

This clonotype was seen many times. The CDR3 DNA sequence: TGTGCCAGCAGCTTAGATCTATCTGGGGATACGCAGTATTTT. Amino acid sequence: CASSLDLSGDTQYF. The V gene is TRBV11-2, the J gene TRBJ2-3, with D uncertain. The CDR3 sequence is 14 residues long. Germline V gene sequence: CDR1 SGHAT, CDR2 FQNNGV. Between the trimmed V and J ends, which lost 0 bases and 6 bases, there was a span of 10 bases.

The chain combines TRBV28 with TRBJ2-4, with 7 bases fitting TRBD2. The CDR3 length is 16 residues. The J segment lost 4 bases and the V segment lost 4 bases, leaving 10 bases of the junction unmatched. Germline V gene sequence: CDR1 MDHEN, CDR2 SYDVKM. CDR3: CASSSSLLAEKNIQYF. As DNA, the CDR3 is TGTGCCAGCAGTTCCTCTCTTCTAGCGGAGAAAAACATTCAGTACTTC.

This clonotype was seen repeatedly, ten times or more. This sequence joins TRBV5-5 and TRBJ2-5, with D perhaps matching TRBD2 (6 bases). This CDR3 spans 15 amino acids. Germline V gene lookup returns CDR1 SGHKS and CDR2 YYEKEE (reference sequence). V was clipped by 1 base and J by 2 bases, with 12 bases between them. CDR3 DNA sequence: TGTGCCAGCAGCTTGCCGGGAGCCGGGCAAGAGACCCAGTACTTC. Amino acid sequence: CASSLPGAGQETQYF.

This chain joins TRBV25-1 and TRBJ1-4; TRBD1 agrees at 7 bases. The germline CDR1 and CDR2 sequences are MGHDK and SYGVNS. CDR3 length: 17 residues. V lost 2 bases, J lost 7 bases, and 13 bases stayed unmatched. In nucleotides, the CDR3 is TGTGCCAGCAGTGAAATTGGGACAGCCCACGGTAGTGAAAAACTGTTTTTT. Translating gives CASSEIGTAHGSEKLFF. The full variable domain, its missing parts supplied by reference TRBV25-1 and TRBJ1-4, is EADIYQTPRYLVIGTGKKITLECSQTMGHDKMYWYQQDPGMELHLIHYSYGVNSTEKGDLSSESTVSRIRTEHFPLTLESARPSHTSQYLCASSEIGTAHGSEKLFFGSGTQLSVL.

This clonotype has a count of ten or more. This chain links TRBV12-3 or TRBV12-4 with TRBJ2-2; D remains unclear. V shed 6 bases and J shed 2 bases, with 4 bases lying between them. The length of the CDR3 is 12 residues. CDR3: CASSGNTGELFF. The CDR3 DNA is TGTGCCAGCAGCGGAAACACCGGGGAGCTGTTTTTT.

The chain links TRBV6-1 to TRBJ1-2, with TRBD1 as a possible D gene (5 bases). V lost 5 bases to trimming and J lost 4 bases, with 11 bases between them. Germline CDR1 reads MNHNS; CDR2 reads SASEGT. The CDR3 spans 13 residues. This CDR3 is CASSQRGSYGYTF. The CDR3 nucleotides read TGTGCCAGCAGTCAAAGGGGATCCTATGGCTACACCTTC.

V is TRBV20-1 and J is TRBJ2-5, with 8 bases fitting TRBD2. V lost 7 bases and J lost 5; bases outside the gene matches: 21. This CDR3 region has 17 residues. Germline CDR1 reads DFQATT; CDR2 reads SNEGSKA (reference sequence). CDR3 amino acids: CSVSGVGGRLREETQYF. CDR3 in DNA: TGCAGTGTCAGCGGAGTTGGCGGGAGGTTACGGGAGGAGACCCAGTACTTC.

This clonotype has ten or more counts. V gene TRBV29-1 combines with J gene TRBJ1-5; a weak D match, TRBD1 (6 bases). The CDR3 sequence is 13 residues long. With 5 bases removed from V and 5 bases from J, the gap between germline ends came to 13 bases. Germline lookup yields CDR1 SQVTM and CDR2 ANQGSEA. The CDR3: CSVQGRGDQPQHF. The CDR3 region has the DNA TGCAGCGTTCAGGGGCGAGGGGATCAGCCCCAGCATTTT.

In its sample, this clonotype was seen once. This chain connects TRBV5-5 to TRBJ2-5; TRBD1 matches 8 bases. Germline CDR1 is SGHKS and CDR2 is YYEKEE (reference sequence). CDR3 size: 17 residues. The J segment lost 4 bases and the V segment lost 6 bases, leaving 17 bases of the junction unmatched. The CDR3 region has the DNA TGTGCCAGCAACTCCGCCGGGACAGGCCTTGCAGGAGAGACCCAGTACTTC. Translating gives CASNSAGTGLAGETQYF.

V is TRBV5-5 and J is TRBJ2-2; tentative D call: TRBD2 (5 bases). The CDR3 runs to 15 residues. Germline loops: CDR1 SGHKS, CDR2 YYEKEE (reference sequence). Between the trimmed V and J ends, which lost 4 bases and 10 bases, there was a span of 20 bases. This CDR3 is CASSGTWTGSEELFF. For the CDR3, the DNA is TGTGCCAGCAGCGGAACTTGGACGGGGAGTGAGGAGCTGTTTTTT.

The table lists this clonotype with a few counts. This chain joins TRBV11-2 and TRBJ2-1; 14 bases fit TRBD2. Trimming took 3 bases from V and 4 from J; bases not matched to a gene: 8. The CDR3 has 18 residues. From germline, CDR1 is SGHAT and CDR2 FQNNGV. Written as DNA, the CDR3 is TGTGCCAGCAGCTTCAGGGGGACTAGCGGGGGATTATACAATGAGCAGTTCTTC. Residues: CASSFRGTSGGLYNEQFF.

This clonotype showed up just a few times. CDR3 amino acids: CSASDSSTYGYTF. The CDR3 region has the DNA TGCAGTGCTTCGGACAGTTCGACGTATGGCTACACCTTC. The chain recombines TRBV20-1 with TRBJ1-2; D possibly corresponds to TRBD1 (6 bases). The V end lost 5 bases, the J end lost 5 bases, and 15 bases lay between the germline ends. CDR1 is DFQATT, CDR2 SNEGSKA, per germline (reference sequence). This CDR3 contains 13 residues.

The J gene is TRBJ2-3, the V gene TRBV20-1; the D is unclear. Germline lookup yields CDR1 DFQATT and CDR2 SNEGSKA (reference sequence). V was clipped by 2 bases and J by 0 bases, with 12 bases between them. The CDR3 consists of 15 residues. This CDR3 is CSARSRAYSTDTQYF. CDR3 sequence (DNA): TGCAGTGCTAGAAGTCGAGCGTATAGCACAGATACGCAGTATTTT.

This clonotype was observed a handful of times. The chain links TRBV7-9 to TRBJ2-1, with 9 bases lining up with TRBD1. The CDR3 has 15 amino acids. V dropped 4 bases and J dropped 6; count of bases not matched to a gene: 7. Per germline, CDR1 SEHNR and CDR2 FQNEAQ (reference sequence). The CDR3, as DNA: TGTGCCAGCAGCTATGGGACAGGGTTTGCCAATGAGCAGTTCTTC. Translating gives CASSYGTGFANEQFF.

The J gene is TRBJ2-3, the V gene TRBV20-1, with 8 bases identical to TRBD2. V trimming: 5 bases; J trimming: 0 bases; junction bases outside the gene matches: 7. CDR3 length: 15 residues. Germline V gives CDR1 DFQATT, CDR2 SNEGSKA (reference sequence). Written as DNA, the CDR3 is TGCAGTGCTCAATTTAGCGGGACCAGCACAGATACGCAGTATTTT. It specifies CSAQFSGTSTDTQYF.

This clonotype appeared a few times. The genes are TRBV5-5 and TRBJ2-5; D possibly corresponds to TRBD2 (6 bases). The V gene's germline CDR1 is SGHKS and CDR2 YYEKEE (reference sequence). V lost 8 bases, J lost 5 bases, and 16 bases lay in between. This CDR3 has 13 residues. The CDR3 here is CASAGPTPETQYF. CDR3 sequence (DNA): TGTGCCAGTGCGGGGCCAACCCCCGAGACCCAGTACTTC.